Below, 21 T cell receptor beta chains from the same sample are listed, as sequenced in a study of Ad26.COV2.S vaccination and SARS-CoV-2 variants. Described treatment: around 19 received Ad26.COV2.S at low or high dose, single or two shots; roughly five received placebo; per-sample allocation not given. Sampling happened 63 days after the first vaccine or placebo injection. This table comes from immunoSEQ multiplex PCR, and its TCRdb copy is limited to in-frame clones, with some not included. Found here are around 300,000 clones, roughly nine tenths of them singletons; the top ten hold 4.5% to 7%. The specimen was peripheral blood, collected in a trial of Ad26.COV2.S vaccine versus placebo. These receptors were taken from a person between 18 and 60 years old who received the Ad26.COV2.S COVID-19 vaccine or a placebo.

This chain uses TRBV6-1 with TRBJ1-3; 8 nucleotides match TRBD1. Per germline, CDR1 MNHNS and CDR2 SASEGT. The V and J ends lost 2 bases and 8 bases, in that order; junction bases with no gene match: 11. This CDR3 contains 16 residues. The CDR3 is CASSEYRSGGRDTIYF. CDR3 DNA sequence: TGTGCCAGCAGTGAATATCGTTCAGGGGGCAGAGACACCATATATTTT.

The chain has TRBV7-9 and TRBJ2-7, with D perhaps matching TRBD1 (5 bases). V shed 2 bases and J shed 6 bases, with 17 bases lying between them. Germline V CDR1 and CDR2: SEHNR, FQNEAQ (reference sequence). The length of the CDR3 is 15 residues. The CDR3 nucleotides read TGTGCCAGCAGCTTAAGCCCGACAGTTCCTAGCGAGCAGTACTTC. This codes for CASSLSPTVPSEQYF.

The genes are TRBV19 and TRBJ2-1; TRBD1 or TRBD2 may be the D gene (5 bases each). The germline V gene has CDR1 LNHDA and CDR2 SQIVND (reference sequence). Trimming took 1 base from V and 4 from J, leaving 14 bases between them. The CDR3 consists of 16 residues. The CDR3 spells CASSIVHGAVYNEQFF. The CDR3 bases are TGTGCCAGTAGTATAGTTCACGGGGCTGTGTACAATGAGCAGTTCTTC. Filled out from reference TRBV19 and TRBJ2-1, the complete variable domain reads DGGITQSPKYLFRKEGQNVTLSCEQNLNHDAMYWYRQDPGQGLRLIYYSQIVNDFQKGDIAEGYSVSREKKESFPLTVTSAQKNPTAFYLCASSIVHGAVYNEQFFGPGTRLTVL.

This clone has only a few counts. The rearrangement links TRBV7-9 to TRBJ1-2, with D uncertain. In germline, CDR1 is SEHNR, CDR2 FQNEAQ (reference sequence). This CDR3 is built from 15 residues. Between the trimmed V and J ends, which lost 1 base and 5 bases, there was a span of 14 bases. The CDR3 region is CASSLVQTPPYGYTF. CDR3 coding DNA: TGTGCCAGCAGCTTAGTTCAGACTCCTCCATATGGCTACACCTTC.

V and J are TRBV2 and TRBJ1-5, with no clear D. CDR1 is SNHLY, CDR2 FYNNEI, per germline. Trimming removed 1 base from V and 6 bases from J, with 7 bases in between. The CDR3 extends over 13 amino acids. The CDR3, as DNA: TGTGCCAGCAGTGAAGAAAGTGGTCAGCCCCAGCATTTT. This codes for CASSEESGQPQHF.

V is TRBV18 and J is TRBJ1-2; a weak D match, TRBD1 (6 bases). The germline CDR1 and CDR2 sequences are KGHSH and LQKENI. Trimming removed 3 bases at V and 2 bases at J, with 16 bases between. The CDR3 is 16 amino acids. The CDR3 sequence is CASSPSRMTGNYGYTF. For the CDR3, the DNA is TGTGCCAGCTCACCCTCCCGCATGACAGGAAACTATGGCTACACCTTC.

J is TRBJ1-6 and V is TRBV2; 10 bases map to TRBD1. Germline trimming cut 0 bases from V and 7 bases from J; bases unmatched to any gene: 0. Germline CDR1 reads SNHLY; CDR2 reads FYNNEI. This CDR3 spans 15 amino acids. In DNA form, the CDR3 reads TGTGCCAGCAGTGAAGCGGGACAGGGGAATTCACCCCTCCACTTT. This sequence encodes CASSEAGQGNSPLHF.

This chain links TRBV2 with TRBJ1-2; unclear D gene. Germline V lookup: CDR1 SNHLY, CDR2 FYNNEI. The CDR3 spans 12 residues. V lost 4 bases and J lost 6, with 9 bases in between. CDR3 sequence (DNA): TGTGCCAGCAGTGGAAGGTATGATGGCTACACCTTC. This translates into CASSGRYDGYTF.

This clone was counted a few times. CDR3 protein: CASSPPGRTGEQYF. DNA of the CDR3: TGTGCCAGCTCACCACCGGGCCGAACAGGAGAGCAGTACTTC. The chain links TRBV18 to TRBJ2-7, with D tentatively TRBD1 (5 bases). Trimming removed 0 bases at V and 7 bases at J, with 13 bases between. There are 14 residues in the CDR3. CDR1 is KGHSH, CDR2 LQKENI, per germline.

The V call is TRBV4-1, the J call TRBJ1-2, with D unresolved. The CDR3 covers 17 residues. Trimming removed 4 bases from V and 2 bases from J, with 20 bases in between. CDR1 MGHRA and CDR2 YSYEKL come from the germline V gene. The CDR3 reads CASSPSGESPRNYGYTF. In DNA, the CDR3 is TGCGCCAGCAGCCCTTCCGGCGAGAGTCCAAGAAACTATGGCTACACCTTC.

In this sample, this clone turned up a few times. The rearrangement uses TRBV7-9 and TRBJ2-7; D perhaps matches TRBD1 (6 bases). This CDR3 is 11 amino acids long. The germline gives CDR1 SEHNR, CDR2 FQNEAQ (reference sequence). Trimming shortened V by 5 bases and J by 7 bases, and 9 bases separated the two germline ends. CDR3 in DNA: TGTGCCAGCAGCCTCGACAGGGAGCAGTACTTC. Amino acids: CASSLDREQYF.

The V and J genes are TRBV7-2 and TRBJ1-2; tentative D call: TRBD1 (6 bases). The CDR3 runs to 14 residues. Germline V CDR1 and CDR2: SGHTA, FQGNSA. With 5 bases removed from V and 1 base from J, the gap between germline ends came to 11 bases. CDR3: CASSMDSFNYGYTF. For the CDR3, the DNA is TGTGCCAGCAGCATGGACAGCTTTAACTATGGCTACACCTTC.

The chain links TRBV5-1 to TRBJ1-1; D is perhaps TRBD1 (6 bases). This CDR3 is built from 16 residues. The germline V and J ends were trimmed by 0 bases and 4 bases, with 16 bases remaining between them. Germline V gives CDR1 SGHRS, CDR2 YFSETQ. The CDR3 reads CASSLARQDRTTEAFF. CDR3 bases: TGCGCCAGCAGCTTGGCTCGGCAAGACAGGACCACTGAAGCTTTCTTT.

This clone was detected only a few times. The chain is built from TRBV5-8 and TRBJ2-7; D is uncertain. Per the germline V gene, CDR1 is SGHTS and CDR2 is YDEGEE. The CDR3 spans 15 residues. V lost 4 bases to trimming and J lost 1 base, with 15 bases between them. The CDR3 DNA is TGTGCCAGCAGCCGTACTACCCTACCTTCCTACGAGCAGTACTTC. This translates into CASSRTTLPSYEQYF.

J is TRBJ1-2 and V is TRBV7-6; the D is unclear. Per the germline V gene, CDR1 is SGHVS and CDR2 is FNYEAQ. V shed 6 bases and J shed 2 bases, with 7 bases lying between them. The CDR3 runs 12 residues. This chain's CDR3 is CASSHGNYGYTF. As DNA, the CDR3 is TGTGCCAGCAGTCACGGAAACTATGGCTACACCTTC. The variable domain in full, with the rest retrieved from reference TRBV7-6 and TRBJ1-2, is GAGVSQSPRYKVTKRGQDVALRCDPISGHVSLYWYRQALGQGPEFLTYFNYEAQQDKSGLPNDRFSAERPEGSISTLTIQRTEQRDSAMYRCASSHGNYGYTFGSGTRLTVV.

The rearrangement joins TRBV3-1 (or the pseudogene TRBV3-2) to TRBJ2-3; 12 bases fit TRBD2. Germline-derived CDR1 and CDR2 are LGHDT and YNNKEL (reference sequence). The CDR3 is 17 residues long. Trimming at V came to 0 bases and at J to 5 bases, leaving 6 bases not matched to a gene. CDR3 loop: CASSQDDLAGGQDTQYF. In nucleotides, the CDR3 is TGTGCCAGCAGCCAAGATGACCTAGCGGGGGGGCAAGATACGCAGTATTTT.

This clone was recorded only once. V usage is TRBV5-1 and J usage is TRBJ1-5; 7 bases line up with TRBD1. The CDR3 is made up of 15 amino acids. V trimming: 0 bases; J trimming: 3 bases; junction bases outside the gene matches: 3. Germline CDR1 SGHRS, CDR2 YFSETQ. The CDR3 DNA reads TGCGCCAGCAGCTTGGGGGACAGCCACAATCAGCCCCAGCATTTT. This codes for CASSLGDSHNQPQHF.

This sequence joins TRBV7-2 and TRBJ2-5; the match to TRBD2 covers 11 bases. The CDR3 has 15 amino acids. With V trimmed by 10 bases and J by 1 base, 8 bases remained unmatched. Germline V gives CDR1 SGHTA, CDR2 FQGNSA. The CDR3 DNA follows: TGTGCCAACGGACTAGCGGGCACCCCCCAAGAGACCCAGTACTTC. Protein: CANGLAGTPQETQYF.

This chain links TRBV19 with TRBJ2-4, with 8 bases matching TRBD1. V lost 8 bases to trimming and J lost 7 bases; unmatched junction nucleotides: 13. This CDR3 has 15 residues. Per germline, CDR1 LNHDA and CDR2 SQIVND (reference sequence). In nucleotides, the CDR3 is TGTGCCAGTTCGGCTCAGGGGGCCCCCTTTAACATTCAGTACTTC. Protein sequence: CASSAQGAPFNIQYF.

This sequence joins TRBV4-1 and TRBJ1-1; D unclear. Per the germline V gene, CDR1 is MGHRA and CDR2 is YSYEKL. The CDR3 contains 16 residues. The V end lost 4 bases, the J end lost 1 base, and 16 bases lay between the germline ends. CDR3: CASSPPRVPRNTEAFF. In DNA form, the CDR3 reads TGCGCCAGCAGCCCACCCCGGGTCCCGCGGAACACTGAAGCTTTCTTT.

This chain joins TRBV9 and TRBJ1-2; a possible D gene is TRBD1 (5 bases). Germline loops: CDR1 SGDLS, CDR2 YYNGEE. The CDR3 length is 14 residues. The V and J ends lost 3 bases and 4 bases respectively, with 13 bases between them. The DNA of the CDR3 is TGTGCCAGCAGCGCACCCCCCGGGGGCTATGGCTACACCTTC. This sequence encodes CASSAPPGGYGYTF.